These 22 T cell receptor beta chains were all obtained from the same sample, sequenced in a study of blood T cell repertoires in COVID-19. Clones were read by immunoSEQ multiplex PCR, and TCRdb kept only the in-frame ones, dropping some. The table lists about 180,000 clones, roughly 85% of them singletons. The source material was PBMCs or T cells enriched from blood (not recorded which). These receptor sequences come from a woman aged 18-35 years who had recovered from COVID-19.

The DNA for the CDR3 is TGTGCCAGCAGCAAGGGACAGAAACTGATGAACACTGAAGCTTTCTTT. Translation: CASSKGQKLMNTEAFF. This chain links TRBV5-8 with TRBJ1-1; TRBD1 aligns across 7 bases. The CDR3 totals 16 residues. In germline, CDR1 is SGHTS, CDR2 YDEGEE. The junction had 9 bases not matched to a gene; V was cut back by 4 bases and J by 0 bases.

This chain joins TRBV28 and TRBJ1-2, with D perhaps TRBD1 (5 bases). Germline V gives CDR1 MDHEN, CDR2 SYDVKM. The V gene lost 2 bases and the J gene lost 4 bases, with 11 bases spanning the gap. This CDR3 has 14 residues. Here the CDR3 DNA reads TGTGCCAGCAGTTTACGCGACAGCCTCTATGGCTACACCTTC. Translating gives CASSLRDSLYGYTF.

The sample holds one count of this clone. This chain links TRBV3-1 (or the pseudogene TRBV3-2) with TRBJ2-3, with 8 nucleotides matching TRBD2. CDR3 length: 17 residues. V lost 3 bases and J lost 1; bases outside the gene matches: 9. CDR1 LGHDT and CDR2 YNNKEL come from the germline V gene (reference sequence). CDR3: CASSHLIGLAGTDTQYF. The CDR3 nucleotides read TGTGCCAGCAGCCACTTAATCGGACTAGCCGGCACAGATACGCAGTATTTT.

V usage is TRBV30 and J usage is TRBJ1-1; weak D call: TRBD1 (6 bases). V was trimmed by 1 base and J by 8 bases, leaving 14 bases between them. This CDR3 spans 13 amino acids. Germline CDR1 reads GTSNPN; CDR2 reads SVGIG (reference sequence). Here the CDR3 DNA reads TGTGCCTGGAGTGGGCGAATTGACAGGGAAGCTTTCTTT. This sequence encodes CAWSGRIDREAFF.

The chain recombines TRBV27 with TRBJ2-7; a possible D gene is TRBD2 (5 bases). Germline assignment: CDR1 MNHEY and CDR2 SMNVEV (reference sequence). V lost 7 bases and J lost 2, with 15 bases in between. This CDR3 has 14 amino acids. DNA of the CDR3: TGTGCCAGCATTCCCTATCGGGGTCCCTACGAGCAGTACTTC. Its translation: CASIPYRGPYEQYF.

This chain links TRBV12-3 or TRBV12-4 with TRBJ1-1, with D perhaps matching TRBD1 (6 bases). V shed 7 bases and J shed 5 bases, with 14 bases lying between them. CDR3 size: 13 residues. The CDR3 reads CASMGGPRTEAFF. CDR3 DNA: TGTGCCAGCATGGGGGGGCCTAGAACTGAAGCTTTCTTT.

The CDR3 coding sequence is TGTGCCAGCAGCTTAGATGGGACAGGTAATCAGCCCCAGCATTTT. Translating it yields CASSLDGTGNQPQHF. The chain recombines TRBV11-2 with TRBJ1-5; TRBD1 agrees at 8 bases. CDR1 and CDR2 from the germline V gene are SGHAT and FQNNGV. CDR3 size: 15 residues. Unmatched junction bases numbered 2, after V lost 0 bases and J lost 4 bases.

The chain employs TRBV10-3 and TRBJ2-1; TRBD2 matches at 8 bases. CDR1 is ENHRY and CDR2 is SYGVKD in the germline V gene. The CDR3 runs to 14 residues. With 4 bases clipped from V and 7 bases from J, the junction kept 6 bases outside the gene matches. This CDR3 is CAISVTSESNEQFF. CDR3 sequence (DNA): TGTGCCATCAGTGTGACTAGCGAGTCAAATGAGCAGTTCTTC.

The chain combines TRBV28 with TRBJ2-7; 8 bases are shared with TRBD1. Per the germline V gene, CDR1 is MDHEN and CDR2 is SYDVKM. There are 17 residues in the CDR3. Trimming cost V 7 bases and J 3 bases; bases outside gene matches: 17. In DNA, the CDR3 is TGTGCCAGCAACTCACTCGCTCTGGGGACAGGCAACTACGAGCAGTACTTC. This translates into CASNSLALGTGNYEQYF.

DNA for the CDR3: TGTGCCAGCAGTGAAGGACGGGGCTATGGCTACACCTTC. Translation: CASSEGRGYGYTF. V is TRBV25-1 and J is TRBJ1-2; no clear D. Germline V lookup: CDR1 MGHDK, CDR2 SYGVNS. Trimming shortened V by 2 bases and J by 4 bases, and 8 bases separated the two germline ends. The CDR3 spans 13 residues.

This chain links TRBV11-2 with TRBJ2-7; a possible D gene is TRBD2 (6 bases). Germline CDR1 and CDR2: SGHAT and FQNNGV. The length of the CDR3 is 14 residues. The V end was cut by 8 bases, the J end by 5 bases, with 19 bases between. Here the CDR3 reads CASGDGRLPHEQYF. The CDR3 DNA follows: TGTGCCAGCGGGGACGGGAGACTCCCTCACGAGCAGTACTTC.

The chain couples TRBV6-6 to TRBJ1-3, with 8 bases aligning to TRBD1. Germline trimming cut 6 bases from V and 0 bases from J; bases unmatched to any gene: 1. Germline V gives CDR1 MNHNY, CDR2 SVGAGI (reference sequence). The CDR3 covers 14 residues. The CDR3 spells CASSRGHSGNTIYF. For the CDR3, the DNA is TGTGCCAGCAGCAGGGGGCACTCTGGAAACACCATATATTTT.

The chain uses TRBV5-1 and TRBJ1-1; perhaps TRBD1 as D (6 bases). Germline loops: CDR1 SGHRS, CDR2 YFSETQ. This CDR3 region has 16 residues. V dropped 6 bases and J dropped 6 bases, with 24 bases sitting between them. The CDR3 sequence: CASKGGLWADLSEAFF. The CDR3 DNA is TGCGCCAGCAAAGGGGGTCTGTGGGCAGACCTCTCTGAAGCTTTCTTT.

The chain links TRBV9 to TRBJ1-6; D possibly corresponds to TRBD1 (5 bases). The V gene's germline CDR1 is SGDLS and CDR2 YYNGEE. Trimming stripped 4 bases from V and 3 bases from J, with 8 bases between. The CDR3 sequence is 14 residues long. CDR3 bases: TGTGCCAGCAGCTCCGACAGCTATAATTCACCCCTCCACTTT. Protein: CASSSDSYNSPLHF.

The chain is built from TRBV11-3 and TRBJ1-5; D gene uncertain. Trimming took off 4 bases at V and 7 bases at J, with 8 bases between the two ends. This CDR3 spans 12 amino acids. CDR1 SGHNT and CDR2 YENEEA come from the germline V gene. The CDR3 loop is CASSSPIQPQHF. The CDR3 DNA reads TGTGCCAGCAGCTCCCCAATCCAGCCCCAGCATTTT.

This chain joins TRBV5-1 and TRBJ2-7, with a weak D call TRBD1 (6 bases). Per the germline V gene, CDR1 is SGHRS and CDR2 is YFSETQ. The CDR3 extends over 14 amino acids. V was trimmed by 2 bases and J by 3 bases, leaving 12 bases between them. CDR3 nucleotide sequence: TGCGCCAGCAGCTTAGACCGACAGGACTACGAGCAGTACTTC. Protein sequence: CASSLDRQDYEQYF. Drawing the rest from reference TRBV5-1 and TRBJ2-7, the complete variable domain is KAGVTQTPRYLIKTRGQQVTLSCSPISGHRSVSWYQQTPGQGLQFLFEYFSETQRNKGNFPGRFSGRQFSNSRSEMNVSTLELGDSALYLCASSLDRQDYEQYFGPGTRLTVT.

The chain has TRBV6-5 and TRBJ2-7; D is perhaps TRBD1 (6 bases). The CDR3 contains 15 residues. Germline CDR1 is MNHEY and CDR2 is SVGAGI. The V and J ends lost 2 bases and 3 bases respectively, with 14 bases between them. CDR3: CASSYGDIQNYEQYF. In nucleotides, the CDR3 is TGTGCCAGCAGTTACGGGGACATTCAGAACTACGAGCAGTACTTC.

In this sample, this clone turned up a few times. The CDR3 bases are TGTGCCAGCAGTTTTGTGACAGGGGTTTCCGGGGAGCTGTTTTTT. Amino acids: CASSFVTGVSGELFF. The J gene is TRBJ2-2, the V gene TRBV27; 8 bases align to TRBD1. The CDR3 is 15 amino acids. Germline V gives CDR1 MNHEY, CDR2 SMNVEV (reference sequence). V was pared by 3 bases and J by 6 bases, with 6 bases of the junction left unmatched.

A few counts support this clone. This chain links TRBV2 with TRBJ2-7, with 12 bases fitting TRBD2. V lost 6 bases to trimming and J lost 3 bases; unmatched junction nucleotides: 6. The CDR3 covers 15 residues. Germline CDR1 is SNHLY and CDR2 is FYNNEI. The CDR3, as DNA: TGTGCCAGCAGGAGGACTAGCGGGACCCTCTACGAGCAGTACTTC. Protein: CASRRTSGTLYEQYF.

V and J are TRBV14 and TRBJ2-7; 14 positions agree with TRBD2. The germline V gene has CDR1 SGHDN and CDR2 FVKESK. V dropped 1 base and J dropped 4; count of bases not matched to a gene: 9. The CDR3 is 18 amino acids. CDR3 loop: CASSQAGLAGAGRYEQYF. CDR3 sequence (DNA): TGTGCCAGCAGCCAAGCGGGACTAGCGGGAGCCGGAAGATACGAGCAGTACTTC.

This clone has only one observation. The V call is TRBV2, the J call TRBJ1-2; 10 positions agree with TRBD1. The CDR3 spans 13 residues. Trimming took 8 bases from V and 7 from J; bases not matched to a gene: 7. The germline V gene has CDR1 SNHLY and CDR2 FYNNEI. The CDR3 region has the DNA TGTGCCAGCGGGACCGGGACAGGGGCTGGCTACACCTTC. Translated: CASGTGTGAGYTF.

This clone has more than one count but fewer than ten. The chain couples TRBV28 to TRBJ1-4, with D unresolved. CDR1 and CDR2 from the germline V gene are MDHEN and SYDVKM. The CDR3 is made up of 12 amino acids. The V and J ends lost 5 bases and 4 bases respectively, with 5 bases between them. CDR3 coding DNA: TGTGCCAGCAGTCCTTTTAATGAAAAACTGTTTTTT. This codes for CASSPFNEKLFF.